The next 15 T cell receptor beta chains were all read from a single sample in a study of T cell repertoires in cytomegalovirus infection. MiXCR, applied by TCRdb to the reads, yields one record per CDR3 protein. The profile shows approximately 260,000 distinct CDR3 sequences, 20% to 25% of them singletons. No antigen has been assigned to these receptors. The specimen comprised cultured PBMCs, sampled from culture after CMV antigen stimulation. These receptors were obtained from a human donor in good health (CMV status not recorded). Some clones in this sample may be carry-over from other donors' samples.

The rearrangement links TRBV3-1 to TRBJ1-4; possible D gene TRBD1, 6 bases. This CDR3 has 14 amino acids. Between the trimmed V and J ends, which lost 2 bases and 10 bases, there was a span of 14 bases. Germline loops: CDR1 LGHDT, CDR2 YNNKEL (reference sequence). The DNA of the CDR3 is TGTGCCAGCAGCCAACTAGGGGGAGTTGGAAAACTGTTTTTT. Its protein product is CASSQLGGVGKLFF.

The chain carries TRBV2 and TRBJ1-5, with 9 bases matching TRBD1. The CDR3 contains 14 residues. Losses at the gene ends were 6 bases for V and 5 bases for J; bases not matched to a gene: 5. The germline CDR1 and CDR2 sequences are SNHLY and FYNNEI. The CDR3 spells CASRPGTGHQPQHF. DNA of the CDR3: TGTGCCAGCAGACCCGGGACAGGGCATCAGCCCCAGCATTTT.

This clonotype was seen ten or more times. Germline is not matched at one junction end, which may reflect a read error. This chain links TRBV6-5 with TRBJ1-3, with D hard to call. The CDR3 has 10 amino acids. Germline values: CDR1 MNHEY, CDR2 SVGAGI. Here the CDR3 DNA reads TGTGCCAGCAGTTACTCGACTCCGGATTTT. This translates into CASSYSTPDF.

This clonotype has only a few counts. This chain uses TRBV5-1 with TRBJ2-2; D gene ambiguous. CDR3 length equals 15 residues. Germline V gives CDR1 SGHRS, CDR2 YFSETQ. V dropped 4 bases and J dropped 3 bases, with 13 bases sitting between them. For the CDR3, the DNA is TGCGCCAGCAGCCTTGGATTACGGGACACCGGGGAGCTGTTTTTT. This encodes CASSLGLRDTGELFF.

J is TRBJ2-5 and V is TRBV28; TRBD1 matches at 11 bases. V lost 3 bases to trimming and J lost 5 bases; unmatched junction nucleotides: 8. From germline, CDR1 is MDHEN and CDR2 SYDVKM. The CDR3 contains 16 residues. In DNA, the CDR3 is TGTGCCAGCAGTTTTCGTCCGGGACAGGGGGTTGAGACCCAGTACTTC. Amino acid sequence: CASSFRPGQGVETQYF.

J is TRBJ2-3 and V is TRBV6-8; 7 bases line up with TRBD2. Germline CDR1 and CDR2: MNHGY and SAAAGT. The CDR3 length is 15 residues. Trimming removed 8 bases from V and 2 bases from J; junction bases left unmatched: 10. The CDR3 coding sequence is TGTGCCAGCTCCACCACTAGCGCGACCACAGATACGCAGTATTTT. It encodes CASSTTSATTDTQYF.

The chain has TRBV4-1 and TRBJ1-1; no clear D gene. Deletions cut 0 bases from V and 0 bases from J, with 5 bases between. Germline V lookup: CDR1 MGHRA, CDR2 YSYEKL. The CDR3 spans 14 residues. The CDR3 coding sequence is TGCGCCAGCAGCCAAGATTGGGTGAACACTGAAGCTTTCTTT. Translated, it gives CASSQDWVNTEAFF.

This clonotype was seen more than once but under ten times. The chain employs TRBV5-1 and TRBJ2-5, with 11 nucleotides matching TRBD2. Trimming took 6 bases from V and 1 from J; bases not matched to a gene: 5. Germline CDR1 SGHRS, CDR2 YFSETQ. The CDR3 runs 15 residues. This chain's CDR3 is CASTQTSGIQETQYF. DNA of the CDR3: TGCGCCAGCACCCAGACTAGCGGGATCCAAGAGACCCAGTACTTC.

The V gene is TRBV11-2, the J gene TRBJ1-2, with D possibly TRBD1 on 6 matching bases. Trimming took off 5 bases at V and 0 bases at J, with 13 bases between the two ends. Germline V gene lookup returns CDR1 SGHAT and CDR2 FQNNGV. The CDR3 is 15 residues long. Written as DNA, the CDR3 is TGTGCCAGCAGCCCGAGACAGGTAGCTAACTATGGCTACACCTTC. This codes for CASSPRQVANYGYTF.

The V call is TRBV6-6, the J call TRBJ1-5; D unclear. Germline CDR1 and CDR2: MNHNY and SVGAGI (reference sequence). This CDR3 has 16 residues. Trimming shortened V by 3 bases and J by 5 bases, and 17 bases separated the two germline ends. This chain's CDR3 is CASSYPPRVEDQPQHF. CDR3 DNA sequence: TGTGCCAGCAGTTATCCGCCCCGTGTTGAGGATCAGCCCCAGCATTTT.

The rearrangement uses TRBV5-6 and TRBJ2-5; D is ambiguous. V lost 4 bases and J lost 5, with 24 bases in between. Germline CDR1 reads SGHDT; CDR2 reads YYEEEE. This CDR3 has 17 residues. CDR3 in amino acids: CASSHLVRPPARETQYF. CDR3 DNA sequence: TGTGCCAGCAGCCACCTGGTTCGTCCCCCCGCTCGGGAGACCCAGTACTTC. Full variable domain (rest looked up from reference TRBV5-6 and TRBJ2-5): DAGVTQSPTHLIKTRGQQVTLRCSPKSGHDTVSWYQQALGQGPQFIFQYYEEEERQRGNFPDRFSGHQFPNYSSELNVNALLLGDSALYLCASSHLVRPPARETQYFGPGTRLLVL.

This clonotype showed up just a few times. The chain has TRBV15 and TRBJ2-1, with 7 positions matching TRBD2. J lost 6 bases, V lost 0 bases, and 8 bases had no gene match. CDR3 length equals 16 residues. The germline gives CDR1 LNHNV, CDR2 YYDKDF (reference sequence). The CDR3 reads CATSRDRSGTSNEQFF. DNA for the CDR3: TGTGCCACCAGCAGAGATCGGAGCGGGACCAGCAATGAGCAGTTCTTC.

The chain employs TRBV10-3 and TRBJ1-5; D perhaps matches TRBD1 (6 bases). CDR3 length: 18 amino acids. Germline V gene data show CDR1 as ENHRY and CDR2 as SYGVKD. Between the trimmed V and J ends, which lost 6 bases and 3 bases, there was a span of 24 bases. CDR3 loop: CAISEDQGLTLDNQPQHF. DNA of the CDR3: TGTGCCATCAGCGAGGACCAGGGGCTTACTTTAGACAATCAGCCCCAGCATTTT.

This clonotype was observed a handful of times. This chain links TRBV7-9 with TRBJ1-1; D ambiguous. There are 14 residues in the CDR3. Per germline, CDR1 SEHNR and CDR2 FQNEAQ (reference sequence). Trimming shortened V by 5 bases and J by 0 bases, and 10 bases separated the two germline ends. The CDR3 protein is CASSHGAMNTEAFF. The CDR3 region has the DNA TGTGCCAGCAGCCACGGAGCTATGAACACTGAAGCTTTCTTT.

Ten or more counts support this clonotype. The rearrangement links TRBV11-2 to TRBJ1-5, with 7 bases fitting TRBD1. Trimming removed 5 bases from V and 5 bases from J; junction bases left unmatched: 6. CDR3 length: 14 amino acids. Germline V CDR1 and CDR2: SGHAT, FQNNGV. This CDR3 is CASSHRGKDQPQHF. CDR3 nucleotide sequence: TGTGCCAGCAGCCACAGGGGCAAGGATCAGCCCCAGCATTTT.